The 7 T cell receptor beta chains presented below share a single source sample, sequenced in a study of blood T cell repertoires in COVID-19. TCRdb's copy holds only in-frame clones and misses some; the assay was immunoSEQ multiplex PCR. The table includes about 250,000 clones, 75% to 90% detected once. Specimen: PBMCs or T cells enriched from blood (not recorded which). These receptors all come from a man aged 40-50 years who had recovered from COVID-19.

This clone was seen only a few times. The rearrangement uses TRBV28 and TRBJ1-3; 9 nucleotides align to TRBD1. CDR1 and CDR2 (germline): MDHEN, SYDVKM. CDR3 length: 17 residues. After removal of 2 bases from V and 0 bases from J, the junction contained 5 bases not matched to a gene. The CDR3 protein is CASSLTGGVSSGNTIYF. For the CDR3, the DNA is TGTGCCAGCAGTTTAACAGGGGGCGTCAGCTCTGGAAACACCATATATTTT.

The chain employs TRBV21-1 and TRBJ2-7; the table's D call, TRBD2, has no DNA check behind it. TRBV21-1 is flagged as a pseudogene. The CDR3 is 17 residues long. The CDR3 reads CASRLREWGLAAYEQYF. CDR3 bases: TGTGCCAGCAGGTTAAGAGAATGGGGACTCGCCGCCTACGAGCAGTACTTC.

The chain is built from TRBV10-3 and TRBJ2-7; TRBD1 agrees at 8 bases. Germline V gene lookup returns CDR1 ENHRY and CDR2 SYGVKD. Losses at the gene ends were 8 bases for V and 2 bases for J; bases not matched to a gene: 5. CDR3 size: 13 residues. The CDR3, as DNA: TGTGCCATCGGGACAGGCGTTACCTACGAGCAGTACTTC. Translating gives CAIGTGVTYEQYF.

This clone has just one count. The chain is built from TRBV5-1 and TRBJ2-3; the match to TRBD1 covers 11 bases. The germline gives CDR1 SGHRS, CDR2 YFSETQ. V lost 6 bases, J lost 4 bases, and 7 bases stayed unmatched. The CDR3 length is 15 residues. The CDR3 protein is CASNSDRGRSDTQYF. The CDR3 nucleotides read TGCGCCAGCAACTCGGACAGGGGGCGGTCAGATACGCAGTATTTT.

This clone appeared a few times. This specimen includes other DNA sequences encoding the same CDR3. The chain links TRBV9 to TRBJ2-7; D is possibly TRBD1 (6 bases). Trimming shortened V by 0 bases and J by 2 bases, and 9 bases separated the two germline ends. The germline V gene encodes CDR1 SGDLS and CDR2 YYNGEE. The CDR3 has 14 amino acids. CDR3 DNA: TGTGCCAGCAGCGTAGGAACAGGGACCTACGAGCAGTACTTC. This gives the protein CASSVGTGTYEQYF.

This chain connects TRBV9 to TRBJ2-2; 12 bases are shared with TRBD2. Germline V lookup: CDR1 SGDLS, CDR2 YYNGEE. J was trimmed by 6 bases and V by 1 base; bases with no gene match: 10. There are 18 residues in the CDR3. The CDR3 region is CASSVFSGTSGSSGELFF. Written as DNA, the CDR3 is TGTGCCAGCAGCGTATTTTCGGGGACTAGCGGGTCTTCCGGGGAGCTGTTTTTT.

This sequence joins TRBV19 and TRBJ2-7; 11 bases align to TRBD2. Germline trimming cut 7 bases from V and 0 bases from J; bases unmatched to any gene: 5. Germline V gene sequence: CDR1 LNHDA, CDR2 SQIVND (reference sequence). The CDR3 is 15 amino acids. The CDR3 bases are TGTGCCAGTACCACCGGGACTAGCGGCTCCTACGAGCAGTACTTC. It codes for CASTTGTSGSYEQYF.